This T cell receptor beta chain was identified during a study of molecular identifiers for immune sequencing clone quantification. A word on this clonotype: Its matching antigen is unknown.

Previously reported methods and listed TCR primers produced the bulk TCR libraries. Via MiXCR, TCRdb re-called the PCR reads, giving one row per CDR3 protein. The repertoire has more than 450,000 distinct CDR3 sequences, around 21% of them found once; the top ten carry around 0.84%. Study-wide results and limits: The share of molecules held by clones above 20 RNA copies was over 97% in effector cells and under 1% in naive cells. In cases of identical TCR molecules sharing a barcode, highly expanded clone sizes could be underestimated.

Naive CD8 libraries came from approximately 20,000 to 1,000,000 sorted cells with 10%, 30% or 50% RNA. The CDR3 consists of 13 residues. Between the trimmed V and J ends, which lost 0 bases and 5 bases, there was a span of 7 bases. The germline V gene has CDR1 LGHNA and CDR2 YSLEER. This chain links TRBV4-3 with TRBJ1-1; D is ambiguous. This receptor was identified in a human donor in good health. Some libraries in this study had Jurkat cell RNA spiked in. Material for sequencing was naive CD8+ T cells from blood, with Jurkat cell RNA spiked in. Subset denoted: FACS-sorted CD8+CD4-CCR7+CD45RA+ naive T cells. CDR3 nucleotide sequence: TGCGCCAGCAGCCAAGAGTTGGCAACTGAAGCTTTCTTT. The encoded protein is CASSQELATEAFF.